The TCR beta chain described here comes from a study of post-analysis software for immune sequencing data. Study-wide results and limits: Compared against controls, patients with multiple sclerosis displayed significantly lower normalized Chao1 diversity. Four or five TRBV segments (TRBV5-6, TRBV5-1 and TRBV20-1 among them) occurred more frequently in patients than in controls.

Germline trimming cut 2 bases from V and 3 bases from J; bases unmatched to any gene: 6. Germline V gives CDR1 LNHNV, CDR2 YYDKDF (reference sequence). The CDR3 is 16 amino acids. This clonotype was picked up one time. What it binds is not known. Presence of unique molecular identifiers characterized the TCR beta cDNA libraries. TCRdb itself ran the PCR reads through MiXCR, one entry per CDR3 protein. The sample consists of hundreds of thousands of distinct CDR3 sequences, roughly 58% of them appearing once. This chain connects TRBV15 to TRBJ2-7; 11 bases are a match to TRBD2. This clonotype was sampled from a girl aged 10 to 17 with multiple sclerosis. The sample comprised blood. This CDR3 is CATSRPLAGGFYEQYF. CDR3 DNA sequence: TGTGCCACCAGCAGACCTCTAGCGGGAGGTTTCTACGAGCAGTACTTC.